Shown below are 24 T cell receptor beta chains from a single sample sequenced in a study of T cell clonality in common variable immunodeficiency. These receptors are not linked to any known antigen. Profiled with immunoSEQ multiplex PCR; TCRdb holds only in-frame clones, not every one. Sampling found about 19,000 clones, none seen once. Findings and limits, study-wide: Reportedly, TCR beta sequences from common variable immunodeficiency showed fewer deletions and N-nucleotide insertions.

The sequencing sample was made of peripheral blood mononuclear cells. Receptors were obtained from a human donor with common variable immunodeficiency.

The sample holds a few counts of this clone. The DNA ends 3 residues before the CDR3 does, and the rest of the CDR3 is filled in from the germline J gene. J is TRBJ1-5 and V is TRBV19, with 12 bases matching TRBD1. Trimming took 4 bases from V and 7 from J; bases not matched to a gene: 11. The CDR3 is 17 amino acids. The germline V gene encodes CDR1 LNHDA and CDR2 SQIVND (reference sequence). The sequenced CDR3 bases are TGTGCCAGTAGTAGGGGACAGGGGGCGAATCAAAAGCAGCCC. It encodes CASSRGQGANQKQP. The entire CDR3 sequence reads CASSRGQGANQKQPQHF.

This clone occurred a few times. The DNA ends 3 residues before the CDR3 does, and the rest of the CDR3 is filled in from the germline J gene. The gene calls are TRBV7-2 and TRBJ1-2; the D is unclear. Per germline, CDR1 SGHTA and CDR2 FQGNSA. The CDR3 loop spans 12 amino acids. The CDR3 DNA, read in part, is TGTGCCAGCCCGGGCCGGGGTAAAGGC. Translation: CASPGRGKG. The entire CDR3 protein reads CASPGRGKGYTF.

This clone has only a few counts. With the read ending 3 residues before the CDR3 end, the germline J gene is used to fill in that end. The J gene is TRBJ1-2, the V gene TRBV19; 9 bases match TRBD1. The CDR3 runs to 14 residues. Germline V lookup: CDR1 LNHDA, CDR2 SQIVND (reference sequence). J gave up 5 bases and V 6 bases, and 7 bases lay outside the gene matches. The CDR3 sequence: CASRGRDRDYGYTF. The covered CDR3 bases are TGTGCCAGTAGGGGCCGGGACAGGGATTATGGC.

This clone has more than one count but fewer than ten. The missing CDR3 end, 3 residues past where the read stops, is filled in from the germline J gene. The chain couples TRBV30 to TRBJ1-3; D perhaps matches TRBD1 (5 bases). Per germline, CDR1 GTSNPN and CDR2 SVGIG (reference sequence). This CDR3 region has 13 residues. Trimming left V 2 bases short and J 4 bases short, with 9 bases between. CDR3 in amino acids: CAWSQGRGNTIYF. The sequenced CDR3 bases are TGTGCCTGGAGTCAGGGCAGGGGAAACACC. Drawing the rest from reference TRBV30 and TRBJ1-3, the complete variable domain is SQTIHQWPATLVQPVGSPLSLECTVEGTSNPNLYWYRQAAGRGLQLLFYSVGIGQISSEVPQNLSASRPQDRQFILSSKKLLLSDSGFYLCAWSQGRGNTIYFGEGSWLTVV.

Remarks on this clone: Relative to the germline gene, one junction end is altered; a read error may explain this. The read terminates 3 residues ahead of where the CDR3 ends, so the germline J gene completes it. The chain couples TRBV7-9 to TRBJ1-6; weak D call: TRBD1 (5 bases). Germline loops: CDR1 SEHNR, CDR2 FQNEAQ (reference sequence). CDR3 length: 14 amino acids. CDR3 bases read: TGTTCCAGCAGCTTATCAGGGTTCGGTTCACCC. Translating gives CSSSLSGFGSP. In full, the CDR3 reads CSSSLSGFGSPLHF.

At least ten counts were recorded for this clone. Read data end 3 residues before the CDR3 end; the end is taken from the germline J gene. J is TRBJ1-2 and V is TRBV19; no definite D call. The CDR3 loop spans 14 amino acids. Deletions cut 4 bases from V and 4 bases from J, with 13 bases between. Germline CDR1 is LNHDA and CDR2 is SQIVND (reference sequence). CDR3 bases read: TGTGCCAGTAGTACTATACAGAAGGTCTATGGC. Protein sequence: CASSTIQKVYG. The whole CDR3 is CASSTIQKVYGYTF.

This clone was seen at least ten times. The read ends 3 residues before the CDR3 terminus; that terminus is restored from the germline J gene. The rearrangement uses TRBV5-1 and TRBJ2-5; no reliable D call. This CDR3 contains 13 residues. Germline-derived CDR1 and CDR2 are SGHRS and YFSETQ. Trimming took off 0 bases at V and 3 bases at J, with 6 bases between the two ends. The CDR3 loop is CASSLARKETQYF. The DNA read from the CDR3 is TGCGCCAGCAGCTTGGCCAGAAAAGAGACC.

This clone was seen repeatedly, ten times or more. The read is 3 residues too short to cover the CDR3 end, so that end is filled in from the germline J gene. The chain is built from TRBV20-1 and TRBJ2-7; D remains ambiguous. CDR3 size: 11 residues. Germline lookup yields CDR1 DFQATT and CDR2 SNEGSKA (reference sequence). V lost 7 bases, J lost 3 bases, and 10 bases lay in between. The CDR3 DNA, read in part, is TGCAGTGTAGATAAAAGCTACGAG. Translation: CSVDKSYE. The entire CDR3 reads CSVDKSYEQYF.

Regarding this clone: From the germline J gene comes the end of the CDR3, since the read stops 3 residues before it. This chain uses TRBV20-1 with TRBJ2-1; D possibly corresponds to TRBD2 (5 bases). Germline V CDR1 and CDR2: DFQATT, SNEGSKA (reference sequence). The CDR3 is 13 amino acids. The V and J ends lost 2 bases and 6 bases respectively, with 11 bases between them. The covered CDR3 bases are TGCAGTGCTAGAAAGTTTACTAGCAATGAG. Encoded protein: CSARKFTSNE. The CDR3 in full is CSARKFTSNEQFF.

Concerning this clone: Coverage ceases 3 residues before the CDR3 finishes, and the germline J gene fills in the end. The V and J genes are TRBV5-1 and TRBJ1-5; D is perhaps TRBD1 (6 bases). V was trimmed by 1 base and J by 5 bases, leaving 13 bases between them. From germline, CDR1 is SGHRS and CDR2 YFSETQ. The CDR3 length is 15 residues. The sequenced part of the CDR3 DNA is TGCGCCAGCAGCTTGCGTGGGGGGGGCGATCAGCCC. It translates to CASSLRGGGDQP. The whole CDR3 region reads CASSLRGGGDQPQHF.

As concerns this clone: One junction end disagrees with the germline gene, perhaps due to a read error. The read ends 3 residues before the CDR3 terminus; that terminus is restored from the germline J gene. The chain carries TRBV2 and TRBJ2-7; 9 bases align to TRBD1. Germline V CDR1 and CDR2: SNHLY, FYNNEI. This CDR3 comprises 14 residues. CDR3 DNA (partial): TGTGCCGGCAGAGCGACAGGGGGAGGCTACGAG. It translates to CAGRATGGGYE. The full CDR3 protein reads CAGRATGGGYEQYF.

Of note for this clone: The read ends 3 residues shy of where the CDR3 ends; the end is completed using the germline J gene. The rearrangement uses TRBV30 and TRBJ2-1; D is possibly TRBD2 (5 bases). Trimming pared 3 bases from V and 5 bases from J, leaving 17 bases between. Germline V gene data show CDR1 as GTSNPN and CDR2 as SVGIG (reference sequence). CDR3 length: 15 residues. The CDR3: CAWRGGLSRDNEQFF. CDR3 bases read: TGTGCCTGGAGGGGCGGGTTAAGTCGCGACAATGAG. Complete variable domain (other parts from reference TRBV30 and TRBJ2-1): SQTIHQWPATLVQPVGSPLSLECTVEGTSNPNLYWYRQAAGRGLQLLFYSVGIGQISSEVPQNLSASRPQDRQFILSSKKLLLSDSGFYLCAWRGGLSRDNEQFFGPGTRLTVL.

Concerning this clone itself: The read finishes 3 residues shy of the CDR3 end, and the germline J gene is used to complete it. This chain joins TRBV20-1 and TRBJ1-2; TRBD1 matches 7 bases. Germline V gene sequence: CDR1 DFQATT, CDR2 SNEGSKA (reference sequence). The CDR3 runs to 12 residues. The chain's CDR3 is CSVDDRVGGYTF. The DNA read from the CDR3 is TGCAGTGTTGACGACAGGGTCGGCGGC.

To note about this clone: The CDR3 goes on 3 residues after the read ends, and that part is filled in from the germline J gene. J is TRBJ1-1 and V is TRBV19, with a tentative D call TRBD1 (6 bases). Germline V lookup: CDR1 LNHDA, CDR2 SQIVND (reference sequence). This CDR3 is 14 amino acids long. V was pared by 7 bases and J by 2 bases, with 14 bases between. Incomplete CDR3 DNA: TGTGCCAGTAAGAGGGACAACGCCAACACTGAA. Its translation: CASKRDNANTE. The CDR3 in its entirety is CASKRDNANTEAFF.

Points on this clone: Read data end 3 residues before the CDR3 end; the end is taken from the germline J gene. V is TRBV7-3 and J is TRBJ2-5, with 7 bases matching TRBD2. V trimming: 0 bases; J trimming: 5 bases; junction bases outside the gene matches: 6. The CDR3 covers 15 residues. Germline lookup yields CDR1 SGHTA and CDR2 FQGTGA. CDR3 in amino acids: CASSLTGGEMETQYF. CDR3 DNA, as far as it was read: TGTGCCAGCAGCTTAACGGGGGGGGAGATGGAGACC.

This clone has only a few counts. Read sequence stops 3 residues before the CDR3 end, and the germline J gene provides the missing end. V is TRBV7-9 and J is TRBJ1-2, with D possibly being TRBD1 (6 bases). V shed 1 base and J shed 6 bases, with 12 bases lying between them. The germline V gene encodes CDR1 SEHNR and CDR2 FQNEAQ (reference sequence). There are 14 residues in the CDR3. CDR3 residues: CASSLGQAPHGYTF. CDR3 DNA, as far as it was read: TGTGCCAGCAGCTTAGGACAGGCCCCTCATGGC. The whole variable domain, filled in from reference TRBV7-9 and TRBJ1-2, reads DTGVSQNPRHKITKRGQNVTFRCDPISEHNRLYWYRQTLGQGPEFLTYFQNEAQLEKSRLLSDRFSAERPKGSFSTLEIQRTEQGDSAMYLCASSLGQAPHGYTFGSGTRLTVV.

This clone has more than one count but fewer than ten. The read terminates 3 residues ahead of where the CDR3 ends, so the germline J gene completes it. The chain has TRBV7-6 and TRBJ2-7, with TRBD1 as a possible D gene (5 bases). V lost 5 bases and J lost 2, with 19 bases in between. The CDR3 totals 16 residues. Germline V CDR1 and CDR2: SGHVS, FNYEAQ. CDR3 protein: CASSIIDSKTAYEQYF. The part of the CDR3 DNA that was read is TGTGCCAGCAGCATTATAGACAGTAAGACGGCCTACGAG. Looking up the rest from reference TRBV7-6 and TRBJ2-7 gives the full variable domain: GAGVSQSPRYKVTKRGQDVALRCDPISGHVSLYWYRQALGQGPEFLTYFNYEAQQDKSGLPNDRFSAERPEGSISTLTIQRTEQRDSAMYRCASSIIDSKTAYEQYFGPGTRLTVT.

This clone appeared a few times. The CDR3 spells CASSYSRGLYEQYF. CDR3 bases read: TGTGCCAGCAGTTACTCGCGGGGGCTCTACGAG. The chain has TRBV6-2 or TRBV6-3 and TRBJ2-7; tentatively, D is TRBD2 (7 bases). The CDR3 end lies 3 residues beyond the end of the read and is filled in from the germline J gene. V was cut by 0 bases and J by 3 bases, with 9 bases left in between. The CDR3 length is 14 residues. Looked up from germline, CDR1 is MNHEY and CDR2 is SVGEGT.

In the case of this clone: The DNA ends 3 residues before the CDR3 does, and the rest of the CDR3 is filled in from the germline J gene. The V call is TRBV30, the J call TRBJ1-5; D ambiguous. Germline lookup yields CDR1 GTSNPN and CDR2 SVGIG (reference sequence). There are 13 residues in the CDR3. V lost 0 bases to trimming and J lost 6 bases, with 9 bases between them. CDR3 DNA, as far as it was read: TGTGCCTGGAGTGTACAGTTTGGTCAGCCC. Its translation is CAWSVQFGQP. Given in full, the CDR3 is CAWSVQFGQPQHF.

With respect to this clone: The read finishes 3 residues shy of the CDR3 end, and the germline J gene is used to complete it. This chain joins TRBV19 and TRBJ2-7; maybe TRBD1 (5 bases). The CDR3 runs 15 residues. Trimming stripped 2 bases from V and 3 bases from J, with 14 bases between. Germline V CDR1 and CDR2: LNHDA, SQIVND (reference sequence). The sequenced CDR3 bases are TGTGCCAGTAGTATATCAGTCGGGCAGGGCTACGAG. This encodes CASSISVGQGYE. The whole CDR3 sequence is CASSISVGQGYEQYF.

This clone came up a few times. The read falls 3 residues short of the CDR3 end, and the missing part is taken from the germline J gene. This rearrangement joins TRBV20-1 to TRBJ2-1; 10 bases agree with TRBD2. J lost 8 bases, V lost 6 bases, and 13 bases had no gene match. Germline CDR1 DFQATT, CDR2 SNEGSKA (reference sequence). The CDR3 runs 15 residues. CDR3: CSATPGTSVVDEQFF. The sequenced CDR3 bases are TGCAGTGCAACTCCCGGGACTAGCGTCGTCGATGAG.

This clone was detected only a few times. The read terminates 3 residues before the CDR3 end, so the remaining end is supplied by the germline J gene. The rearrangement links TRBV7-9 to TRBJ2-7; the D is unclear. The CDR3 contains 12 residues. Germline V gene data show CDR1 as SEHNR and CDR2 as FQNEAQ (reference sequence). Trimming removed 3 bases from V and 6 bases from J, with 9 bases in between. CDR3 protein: CASSFQDAEQYF. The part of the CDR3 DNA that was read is TGTGCCAGCAGCTTTCAGGATGCCGAG.

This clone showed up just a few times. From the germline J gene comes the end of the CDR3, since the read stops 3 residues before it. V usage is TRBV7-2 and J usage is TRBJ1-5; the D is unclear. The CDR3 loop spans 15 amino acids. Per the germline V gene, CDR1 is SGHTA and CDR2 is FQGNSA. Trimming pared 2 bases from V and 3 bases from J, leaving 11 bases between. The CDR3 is CASSLFAGNNQPQHF. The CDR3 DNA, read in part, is TGTGCCAGCAGCTTATTCGCGGGGAACAATCAGCCC. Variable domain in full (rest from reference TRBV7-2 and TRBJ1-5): GAGVSQSPSNKVTEKGKDVELRCDPISGHTALYWYRQSLGQGLEFLIYFQGNSAPDKSGLPSDRFSAERTGGSVSTLTIQRTQQEDSAVYLCASSLFAGNNQPQHFGDGTRLSIL.

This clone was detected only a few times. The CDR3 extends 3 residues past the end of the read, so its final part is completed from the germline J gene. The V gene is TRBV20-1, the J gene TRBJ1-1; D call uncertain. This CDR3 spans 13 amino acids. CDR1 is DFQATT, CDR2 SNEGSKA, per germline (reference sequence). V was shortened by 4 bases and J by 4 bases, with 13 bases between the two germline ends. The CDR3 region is CSAKRVESTEAFF. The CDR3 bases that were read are TGCAGTGCTAAAAGGGTAGAAAGCACTGAA.